This T cell receptor beta chain originates from a study of T cell responses to AZD1222 COVID-19 vaccine. This clone was counted a few times. Germline loops: CDR1 LGHNT, CDR2 FRNRAP. CDR3 length: 15 residues. Trimming removed 5 bases from V and 5 bases from J; junction bases left unmatched: 11. Produced via immunoSEQ multiplex PCR; TCRdb's table is partial and in-frame only. The table shows fewer than 65,000 clones, with about 86% occurring only once. This chain connects TRBV12-5 to TRBJ2-5; 7 positions match TRBD2. This clonotype was obtained from an adult in good health. This sample comprised peripheral blood, obtained on day 0 of AZD1222 vaccination. The chain's CDR3 is CASGPSGGTTETQYF. In nucleotides, the CDR3 is TGTGCTAGTGGTCCCTCGGGTGGGACTACGGAGACCCAGTACTTC. The full variable domain, in which reference TRBV12-5 and TRBJ2-5 provide the parts outside the CDR3, is DARVTQTPRHKVTEMGQEVTMRCQPILGHNTVFWYRQTMMQGLELLAYFRNRAPLDDSGMPKDRFSAEMPDATLATLKIQPSEPRDSAVYFCASGPSGGTTETQYFGPGTRLLVL.